This TCR beta chain was captured in a study of T-cell memory formation after mild COVID-19. Across the study: Most TCR clusters belonged to a single donor. General study findings and limits: The study found balanced CD4/CD8 in clones contracting day 15 to 85 and a CD4+ lean in later expanders. Some clones that responded were present in memory (sampled pre-infection), which suggests cross-reactive memory joined. Researchers could not confirm that second-wave clones peaking on day 37 targeted SARS-CoV-2.

From the 5' RACE reads, TCRdb called clonotypes with MiXCR, one entry per CDR3 protein. The sample holds about 390,000 distinct CDR3 sequences; roughly 15% are singletons and the top ten take roughly 21%. With respect to this clonotype: The antigen is undetermined.

This receptor was taken from a man younger than 30 who had mild COVID-19 (a few samples of this study predate the infection). Cell type and time point are not known. The sample taken for sequencing was PBMCs or a T cell subset sorted from them (not recorded which).

The CDR3 sequence is CSARKPAIVGPYEQYV. Here the CDR3 DNA reads TGCAGTGCTAGAAAACCTGCGATCGTGGGCCCCTACGAGCAGTACGTC. This sequence joins TRBV20-1 and TRBJ2-7; no reliable D call. This CDR3 is 16 amino acids long. Germline assignment: CDR1 DFQATT and CDR2 SNEGSKA (reference sequence). V gave up 2 bases and J gave up 2 bases, with 19 bases separating them.